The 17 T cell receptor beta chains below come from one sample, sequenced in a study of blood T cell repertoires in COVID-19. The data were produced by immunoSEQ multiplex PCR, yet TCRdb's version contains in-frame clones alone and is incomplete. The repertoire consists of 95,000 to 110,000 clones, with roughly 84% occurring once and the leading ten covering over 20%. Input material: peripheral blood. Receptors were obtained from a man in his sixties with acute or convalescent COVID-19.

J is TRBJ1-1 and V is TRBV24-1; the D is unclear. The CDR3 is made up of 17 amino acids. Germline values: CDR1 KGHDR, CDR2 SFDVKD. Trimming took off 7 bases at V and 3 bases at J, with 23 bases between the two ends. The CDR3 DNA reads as TGTGCCACCAGCTTCTGCGTCGGTACCAAACGAGACACTGAAGCTTTCTTT. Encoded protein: CATSFCVGTKRDTEAFF.

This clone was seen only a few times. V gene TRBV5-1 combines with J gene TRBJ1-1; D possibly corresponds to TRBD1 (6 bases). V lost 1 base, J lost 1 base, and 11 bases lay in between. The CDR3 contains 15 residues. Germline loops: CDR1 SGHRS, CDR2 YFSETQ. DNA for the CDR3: TGCGCCAGCAGCTTGAATATACAGGGGAACACTGAAGCTTTCTTT. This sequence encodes CASSLNIQGNTEAFF.

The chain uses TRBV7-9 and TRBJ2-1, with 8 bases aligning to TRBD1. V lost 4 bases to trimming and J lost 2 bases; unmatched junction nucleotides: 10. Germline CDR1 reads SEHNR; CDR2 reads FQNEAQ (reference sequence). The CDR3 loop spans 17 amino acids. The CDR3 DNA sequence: TGTGCCAGCAGCTCAACCCACGACAGGGGCACCTACAATGAGCAGTTCTTC. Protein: CASSSTHDRGTYNEQFF.

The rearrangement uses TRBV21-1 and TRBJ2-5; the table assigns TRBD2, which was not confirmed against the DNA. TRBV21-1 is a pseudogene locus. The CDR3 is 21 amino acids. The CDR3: CASSRSSSPGLAGGGQETQYF. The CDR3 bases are TGTGCCAGCAGCAGATCATCATCTCCGGGACTAGCGGGAGGGGGCCAAGAGACCCAGTACTTC.

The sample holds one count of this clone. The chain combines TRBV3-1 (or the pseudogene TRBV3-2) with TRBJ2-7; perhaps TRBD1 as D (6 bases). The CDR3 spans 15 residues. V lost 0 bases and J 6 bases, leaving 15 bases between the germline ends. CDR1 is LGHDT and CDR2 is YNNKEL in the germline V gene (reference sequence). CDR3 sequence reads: CASSQDNREFAEQYF. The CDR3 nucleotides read TGTGCCAGCAGCCAAGATAACAGGGAATTTGCCGAGCAGTACTTC.

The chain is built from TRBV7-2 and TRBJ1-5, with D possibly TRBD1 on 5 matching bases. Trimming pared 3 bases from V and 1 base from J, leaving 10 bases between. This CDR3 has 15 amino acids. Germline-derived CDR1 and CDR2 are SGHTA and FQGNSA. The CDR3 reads CASSFGRVSNQPQHF. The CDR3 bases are TGTGCCAGCAGCTTCGGCAGGGTAAGCAATCAGCCCCAGCATTTT.

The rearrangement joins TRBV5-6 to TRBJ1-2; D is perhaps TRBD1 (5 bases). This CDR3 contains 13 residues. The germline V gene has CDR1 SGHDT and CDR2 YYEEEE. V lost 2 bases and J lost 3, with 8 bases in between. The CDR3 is CASSFGHYYGYTF. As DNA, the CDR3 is TGTGCCAGCAGCTTTGGACATTACTATGGCTACACCTTC.

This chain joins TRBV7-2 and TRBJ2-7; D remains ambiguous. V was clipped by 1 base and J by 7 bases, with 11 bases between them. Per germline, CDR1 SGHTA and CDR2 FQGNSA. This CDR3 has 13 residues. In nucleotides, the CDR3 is TGTGCCAGCAGCTTAGAATCTCCCCGGGAGCAGTACTTC. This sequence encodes CASSLESPREQYF.

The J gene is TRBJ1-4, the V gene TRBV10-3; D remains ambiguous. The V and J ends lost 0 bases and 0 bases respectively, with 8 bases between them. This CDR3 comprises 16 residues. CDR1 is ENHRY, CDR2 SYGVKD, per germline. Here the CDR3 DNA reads TGTGCCATCAGTGAGTCGTGGAGGACAACTAATGAAAAACTGTTTTTT. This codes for CAISESWRTTNEKLFF.

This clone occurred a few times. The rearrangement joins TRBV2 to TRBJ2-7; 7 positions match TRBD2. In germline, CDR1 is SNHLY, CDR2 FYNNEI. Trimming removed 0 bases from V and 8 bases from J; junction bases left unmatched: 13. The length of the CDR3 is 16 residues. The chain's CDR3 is CASSEAGSGIFQKQYF. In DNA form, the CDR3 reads TGTGCCAGCAGTGAAGCGGGCAGCGGGATATTTCAAAAGCAGTACTTC.

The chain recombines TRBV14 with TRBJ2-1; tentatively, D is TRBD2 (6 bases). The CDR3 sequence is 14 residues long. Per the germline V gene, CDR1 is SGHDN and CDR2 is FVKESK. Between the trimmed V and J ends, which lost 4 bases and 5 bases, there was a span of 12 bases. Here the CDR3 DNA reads TGTGCCAGCAGCCGCATACTAGCCCACAATGAGCAGTTCTTC. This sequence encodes CASSRILAHNEQFF. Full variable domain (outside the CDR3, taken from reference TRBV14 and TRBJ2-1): EAGVTQFPSHSVIEKGQTVTLRCDPISGHDNLYWYRRVMGKEIKFLLHFVKESKQDESGMPNNRFLAERTGGTYSTLKVQPAELEDSGVYFCASSRILAHNEQFFGPGTRLTVL.

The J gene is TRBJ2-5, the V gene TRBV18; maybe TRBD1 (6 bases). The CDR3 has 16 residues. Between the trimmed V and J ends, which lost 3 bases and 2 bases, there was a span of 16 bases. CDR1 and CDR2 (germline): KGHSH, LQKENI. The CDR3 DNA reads TGTGCCAGCTCACCCACGGGACAACCCATTCAAGAGACCCAGTACTTC. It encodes CASSPTGQPIQETQYF.

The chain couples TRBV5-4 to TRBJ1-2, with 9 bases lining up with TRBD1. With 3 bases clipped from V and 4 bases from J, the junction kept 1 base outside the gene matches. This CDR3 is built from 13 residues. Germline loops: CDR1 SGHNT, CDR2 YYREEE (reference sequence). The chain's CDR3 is CASSYRGLYGYTF. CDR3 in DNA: TGTGCCAGCAGCTACAGGGGGCTCTATGGCTACACCTTC.

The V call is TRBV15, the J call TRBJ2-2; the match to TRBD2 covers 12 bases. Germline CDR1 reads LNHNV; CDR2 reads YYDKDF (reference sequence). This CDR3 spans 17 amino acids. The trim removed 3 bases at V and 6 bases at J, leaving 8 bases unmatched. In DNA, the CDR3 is TGTGCCACCAGCAGCCCGACTAGCGGGAGATCGGCCGGGGAGCTGTTTTTT. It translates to CATSSPTSGRSAGELFF.

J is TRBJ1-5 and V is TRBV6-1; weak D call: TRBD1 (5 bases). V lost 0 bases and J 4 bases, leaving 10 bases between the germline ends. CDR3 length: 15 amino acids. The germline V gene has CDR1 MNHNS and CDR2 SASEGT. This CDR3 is CASSEASPGNQPQHF. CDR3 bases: TGTGCCAGCAGTGAAGCGTCCCCAGGGAATCAGCCCCAGCATTTT.

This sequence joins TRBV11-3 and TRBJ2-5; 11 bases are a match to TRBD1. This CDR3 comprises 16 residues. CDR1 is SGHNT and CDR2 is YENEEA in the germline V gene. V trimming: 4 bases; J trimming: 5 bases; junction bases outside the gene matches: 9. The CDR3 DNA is TGTGCCAGCAGCTACGGGACAGGGGGGCGGTGGGAGACCCAGTACTTC. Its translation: CASSYGTGGRWETQYF. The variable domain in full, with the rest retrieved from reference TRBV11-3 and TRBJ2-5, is EAGVVQSPRYKIIEKKQPVAFWCNPISGHNTLYWYLQNLGQGPELLIRYENEEAVDDSQLPKDRFSAERLKGVDSTLKIQPAELGDSAVYLCASSYGTGGRWETQYFGPGTRLLVL.

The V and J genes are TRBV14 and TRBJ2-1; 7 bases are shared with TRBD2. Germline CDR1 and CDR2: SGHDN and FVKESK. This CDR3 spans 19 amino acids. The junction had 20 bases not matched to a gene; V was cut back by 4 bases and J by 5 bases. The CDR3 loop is CASSPFPRASGKEHNEQFF. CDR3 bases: TGTGCCAGCAGCCCCTTCCCAAGGGCGAGCGGGAAGGAACACAATGAGCAGTTCTTC.